This TCR beta chain was captured in a study of blood T cell repertoires in COVID-19. Original handling: Researchers report that nucleated cell counts were estimated from reference gene primer amplification. Data came from immunoSEQ multiplex PCR; TCRdb stores just in-frame clones and leaves some out. The DNA gave D and trimming, while V, J and clone size come from that table. The sample includes about 430,000 clones, roughly 89% of them seen just once. V lost 7 bases and J lost 10, with 14 bases in between. There are 12 residues in the CDR3. The germline V gene encodes CDR1 SNHLY and CDR2 FYNNEI. This clone appeared a single time.

This clonotype originated in a man in his late teens or twenties with COVID-19, enrolled during active disease. Material for sequencing was peripheral blood. This rearrangement joins TRBV2 to TRBJ2-1; possible D gene TRBD2, 6 bases. The DNA for the CDR3 is TGTGCCAGCACCGGGACTGAATGGGAGCAGTTCTTC. Translation gives CASTGTEWEQFF.